This T cell receptor beta chain was recovered during a study of vaccination and CD4 T cells after COVID-19. About the research overall: Convalescent patients gave post-COVID blood a median about 91 days post-diagnosis, range 35 to 161. Investigators took post-vaccine samples a median roughly 72 days after dose two, within a range of 14 to 241.

An Oncomine TCR Beta short-read assay was used to sequence the DNA from cultured CD4+ T cells. TCRdb reprocessed the PCR reads via MiXCR and lists one record per CDR3 protein. The table lists 13,000 or so distinct CDR3 sequences, 27% of them singletons. The germline V gene has CDR1 MRHNA and CDR2 SNTAGT. J was trimmed by 4 bases and V by 5 bases; bases with no gene match: 4. CDR3 length: 15 amino acids. The treatment is: approximately nine-day PBMC culture with coronavirus spike peptide pools or control peptides (ViraFEST assay). Notes on this clonotype: Its antigen is as yet unknown.

This clonotype originated in a human donor who had recovered from COVID-19. The chain carries TRBV6-4 and TRBJ1-6; 8 bases map to TRBD1. Sequenced input: CD4+ T cells from blood, cultured in vitro. The CDR3 nucleotides are TGTGCCAGCAGTATGACAGGGGAGTATAATTCACCCCTCCACTTT. This translates into CASSMTGEYNSPLHF.